A single sample gave rise to the 3 T cell receptor beta chains below, sequenced in a study of response to subunit inactivated influenza vaccine. TCRdb re-analysed the RT-PCR reads in MiXCR, keeping a single row per CDR3 protein. This repertoire shows 600,000 to 700,000 distinct CDR3 sequences, 12% to 15% found once; its top ten account for 7.6%. The sequenced sample was PBMCs from blood, obtained approximately 15 days before vaccination. Receptors were obtained from a man in his fifties who received an inactivated influenza vaccine.

This clonotype has just a few counts. CDR3 in DNA: TGTGCCAGCAGCATAGGGAACAGTGTGGGAGAGACCCAGTACTTC. Amino acids: CASSIGNSVGETQYF. The V call is TRBV11-2, the J call TRBJ2-5; D is unclear. The CDR3 loop spans 15 amino acids. V lost 5 bases and J lost 4, with 17 bases in between. CDR1 and CDR2 from the germline V gene are SGHAT and FQNNGV.

This sequence joins TRBV12-3 or TRBV12-4 and TRBJ2-6, with a weak D call TRBD1 (6 bases). There are 15 residues in the CDR3. V gave up 5 bases and J gave up 4 bases, with 12 bases separating them. CDR3 sequence reads: CASSLETGGANVLTF. CDR3 bases: TGTGCCAGCAGTCTTGAGACAGGAGGGGCCAACGTCCTGACTTTC.

This clonotype was counted a few times. The J gene is TRBJ2-3, the V gene TRBV20-1, with unresolved D. The V end lost 6 bases, the J end lost 1 base, and 17 bases lay between the germline ends. CDR1 is DFQATT, CDR2 SNEGSKA, per germline (reference sequence). The CDR3 contains 15 residues. CDR3 in DNA: TGCAGTGCCGCACCCCACACCCGGGGCACAGATACGCAGTATTTT. Translating it yields CSAAPHTRGTDTQYF.